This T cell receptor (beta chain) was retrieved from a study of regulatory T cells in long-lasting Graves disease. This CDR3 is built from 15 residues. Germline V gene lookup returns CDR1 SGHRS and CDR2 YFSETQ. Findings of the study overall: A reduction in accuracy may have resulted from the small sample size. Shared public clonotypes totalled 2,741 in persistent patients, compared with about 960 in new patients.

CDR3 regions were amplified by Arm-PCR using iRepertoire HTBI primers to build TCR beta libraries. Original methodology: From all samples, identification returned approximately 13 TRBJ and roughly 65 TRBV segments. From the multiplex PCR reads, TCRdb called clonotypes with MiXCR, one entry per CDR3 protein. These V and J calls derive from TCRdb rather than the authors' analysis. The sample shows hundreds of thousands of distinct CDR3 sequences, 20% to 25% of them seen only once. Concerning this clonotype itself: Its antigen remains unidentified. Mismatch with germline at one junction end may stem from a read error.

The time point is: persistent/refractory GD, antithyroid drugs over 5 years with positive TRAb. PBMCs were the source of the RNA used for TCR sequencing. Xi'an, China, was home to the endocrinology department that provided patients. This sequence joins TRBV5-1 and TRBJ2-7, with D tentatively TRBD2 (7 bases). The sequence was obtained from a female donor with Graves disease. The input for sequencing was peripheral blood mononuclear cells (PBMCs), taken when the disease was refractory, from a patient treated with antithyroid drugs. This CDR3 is CASSQAGGGVYEQYF. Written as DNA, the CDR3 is TGTGCCAGCAGCCAGGCTGGGGGGGGCGTCTACGAGCAGTACTTC.